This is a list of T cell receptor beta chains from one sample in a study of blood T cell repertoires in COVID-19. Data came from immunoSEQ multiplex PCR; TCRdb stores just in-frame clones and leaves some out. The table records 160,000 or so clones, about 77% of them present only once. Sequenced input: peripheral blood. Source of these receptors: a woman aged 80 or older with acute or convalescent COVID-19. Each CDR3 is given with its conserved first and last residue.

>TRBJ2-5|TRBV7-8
CASSFGGEGTQYF
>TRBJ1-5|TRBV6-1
CASNGQGDNQPQHF
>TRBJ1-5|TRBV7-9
CASSLYNQPQHF
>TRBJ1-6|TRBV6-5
CASSYSRQGVSPLHF
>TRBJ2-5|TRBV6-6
CASRPGVRETQYF
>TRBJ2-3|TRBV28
CASSLGGMGRTDTQYF
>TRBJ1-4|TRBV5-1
CASSSQGREKLFF
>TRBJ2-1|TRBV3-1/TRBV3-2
CASSPRTSGIYEQFF
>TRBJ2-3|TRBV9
CASSVQGGGQGTDTQYF
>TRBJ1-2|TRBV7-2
CASSARSSPGTGGYTF
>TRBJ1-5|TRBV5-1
CASSLGGYNQPQHF
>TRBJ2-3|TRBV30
CALGTEGSTDTQYF
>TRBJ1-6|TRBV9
CASSVAVGVSPLHF
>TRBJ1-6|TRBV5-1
CASSLQVGNSPLHF
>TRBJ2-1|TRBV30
CAWSVETSGVDYNEQFF
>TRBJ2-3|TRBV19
CASSIGGPDTQYF
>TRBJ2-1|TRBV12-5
CASGGTSNEQFF
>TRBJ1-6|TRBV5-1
CASRDRNSPLHF
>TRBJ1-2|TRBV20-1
CSASGHYGYTF
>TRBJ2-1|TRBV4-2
CASSRGGAAGGLINEQFF
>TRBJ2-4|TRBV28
CASSLMGTSGISGNIQYF
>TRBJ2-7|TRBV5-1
CASSSWTRVTTEQYF
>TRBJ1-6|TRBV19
CASSSGPRGENSPLHF
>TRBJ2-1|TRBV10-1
CATSAGGSNEQFF
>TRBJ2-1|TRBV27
CASSPDLAVSYNEQFF
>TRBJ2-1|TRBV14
CAIPTPGQYNEQFF
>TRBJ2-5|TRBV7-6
CASSSLSPRIRGETQYF
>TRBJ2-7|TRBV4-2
CASSQQTGSLYEQYF
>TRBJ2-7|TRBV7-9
CASSPGASSYEQYF
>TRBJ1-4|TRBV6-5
CASSFDRGREKLFF
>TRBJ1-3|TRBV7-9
CASSFGGNTIYF
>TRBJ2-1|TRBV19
CASSIRDRLYEQFF
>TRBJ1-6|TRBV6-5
CASSGKQGRNSPLHF
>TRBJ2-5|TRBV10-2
CASRSGGGETQYF
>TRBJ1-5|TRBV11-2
CASSLGYGGPQHF
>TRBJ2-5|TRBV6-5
CASYLGRGETQYF
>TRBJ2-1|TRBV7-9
CASSSGLAGYNEQFF
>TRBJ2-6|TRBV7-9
CASSFRPAGANVLTF
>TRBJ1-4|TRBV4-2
CASSQAQEATNEKLFF
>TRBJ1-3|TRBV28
CASSSDTQGTGNTIYF
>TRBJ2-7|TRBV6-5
CASRAGGAYEQYF
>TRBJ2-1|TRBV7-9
CASSSISSGTYNEQFF
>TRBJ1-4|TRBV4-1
CASSKGQGEKLFF
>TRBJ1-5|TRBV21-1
CASSKTGHSNQPQHF
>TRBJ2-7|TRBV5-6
CASSGGPGQSHEQYF
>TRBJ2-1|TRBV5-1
CASSGTSIRSSYNEQFF